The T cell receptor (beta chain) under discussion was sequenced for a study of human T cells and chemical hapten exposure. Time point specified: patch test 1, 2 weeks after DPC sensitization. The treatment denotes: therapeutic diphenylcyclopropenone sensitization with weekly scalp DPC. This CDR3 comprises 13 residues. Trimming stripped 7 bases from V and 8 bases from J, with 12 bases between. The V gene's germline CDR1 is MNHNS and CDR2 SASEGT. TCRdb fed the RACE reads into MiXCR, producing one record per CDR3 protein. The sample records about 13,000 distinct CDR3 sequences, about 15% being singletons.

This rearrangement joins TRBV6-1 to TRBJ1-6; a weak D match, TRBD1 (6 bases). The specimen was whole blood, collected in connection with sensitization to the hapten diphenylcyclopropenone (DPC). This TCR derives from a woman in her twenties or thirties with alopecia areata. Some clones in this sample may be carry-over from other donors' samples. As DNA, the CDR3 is TGTGCCAGCAAGACAGGTCGGGATTCACCCCTCCACTTT. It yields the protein CASKTGRDSPLHF.